This T cell receptor beta chain derives from a study of blood T cells in healthy people across ages. Overall study results and limits: Higher diversity and more naive CD4+ cells were features of long-lived donors, compared to aged donors. With age, beta diversity per million T cells declined roughly linearly, significantly by about 40. Unknown donor CMV status possibly confounded expanded clonotype changes.

A J-beta primer mix and a sample-barcoded 5' primer were used in a second PCR of about 7 to 12 cycles. TCRdb passed the 5' RACE reads through MiXCR, listing each CDR3 protein once. This repertoire shows about a million distinct CDR3 sequences, 35% to 40% found once; its top ten account for about an eighth. Worth noting for this clonotype: The antigen is undetermined.

The CDR3 sequence is 14 residues long. The J segment lost 9 bases and the V segment lost 5 bases, leaving 10 bases of the junction unmatched. Germline CDR1 is SGHTA and CDR2 is FQGNSA. The clonotype was recovered from a man aged 18 to 29 in good health. The gene calls are TRBV7-2 and TRBJ1-5, with 7 bases lining up with TRBD1. Sequencing was performed on blood. The DNA for the CDR3 is TGTGCCAGCAGCCTGGGACAGAGAATCTCGCCCCAGCATTTT. Encoded protein: CASSLGQRISPQHF.